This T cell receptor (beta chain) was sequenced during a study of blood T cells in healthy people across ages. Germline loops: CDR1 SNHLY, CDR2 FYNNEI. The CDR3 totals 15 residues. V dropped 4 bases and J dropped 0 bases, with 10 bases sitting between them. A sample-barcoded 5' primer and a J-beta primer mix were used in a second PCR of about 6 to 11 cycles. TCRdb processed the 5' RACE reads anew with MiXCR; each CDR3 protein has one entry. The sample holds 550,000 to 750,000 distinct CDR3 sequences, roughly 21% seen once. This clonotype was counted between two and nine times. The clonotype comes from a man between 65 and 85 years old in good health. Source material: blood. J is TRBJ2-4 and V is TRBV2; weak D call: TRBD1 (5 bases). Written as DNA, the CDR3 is TGTGCCAGCAGTGTGACAGACCTAGCCAAAAACATTCAGTACTTC. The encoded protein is CASSVTDLAKNIQYF.